This T cell receptor (beta chain) was recorded in a study of Graves' ophthalmopathy and Graves' hyperthyroidism. Study-wide background: Peripheral blood was obtained at first diagnosis, ahead of any treatment. Study findings and constraints: Ophthalmopathy progression cases were predicted by the model with roughly 70% sensitivity and approximately 74% specificity.

The CDR3 covers 16 residues. Germline values: CDR1 MDHEN, CDR2 SYDVKM. V lost 3 bases, J lost 2 bases, and 6 bases stayed unmatched. This clonotype was seen ten or more times. The antigen is not known. Amplification of TCR beta CDR3 regions used RNA transcripts. The first-round RT-PCR employed HTBI primers together with the Qiagen OneStep RT-PCR kit. A multiplex PCR was then performed as the second round. MiXCR was run by TCRdb on the multiplex PCR reads, yielding one entry per CDR3 protein. The sample includes approximately 500,000 distinct CDR3 sequences, about 15% seen only once; the top ten take over 7.5%.

This clonotype originated in a young woman with Graves' ophthalmopathy. Sequenced sample: blood. The chain has TRBV28 and TRBJ1-5; 8 bases map to TRBD1. The CDR3 loop reads CASSFKDRAGNQPQHF. CDR3 DNA: TGTGCCAGCAGTTTTAAGGACAGGGCGGGCAATCAGCCCCAGCATTTT.